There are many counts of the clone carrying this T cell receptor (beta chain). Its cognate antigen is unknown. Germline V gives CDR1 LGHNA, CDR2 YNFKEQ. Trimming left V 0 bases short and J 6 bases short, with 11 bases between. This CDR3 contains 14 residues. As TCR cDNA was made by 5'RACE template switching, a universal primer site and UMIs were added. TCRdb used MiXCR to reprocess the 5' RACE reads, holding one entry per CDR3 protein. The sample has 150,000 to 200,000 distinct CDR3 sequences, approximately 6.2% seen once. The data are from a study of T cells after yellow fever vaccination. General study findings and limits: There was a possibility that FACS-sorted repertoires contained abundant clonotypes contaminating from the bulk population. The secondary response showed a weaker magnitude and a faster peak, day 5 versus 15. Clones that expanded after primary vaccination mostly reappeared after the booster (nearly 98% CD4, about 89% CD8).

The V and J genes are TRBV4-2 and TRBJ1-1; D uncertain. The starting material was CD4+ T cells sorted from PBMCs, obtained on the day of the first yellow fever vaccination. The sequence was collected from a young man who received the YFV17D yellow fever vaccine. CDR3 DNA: TGTGCCAGCAGCCAAGATCGGGCGTCCGCTGAAGCTTTCTTT. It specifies CASSQDRASAEAFF.